The 9 T cell receptor beta chains below come from one sample, sequenced in a study of response to subunit inactivated influenza vaccine. Each CDR3 protein is one row after TCRdb ran MiXCR on the RT-PCR reads. Among some 540,000 distinct CDR3 sequences listed, around a quarter were seen once. The data were also submitted as part of a second study, on T cells expressing NK-cell markers. From that study: With UMIs, 5'RACE template switching was used to make TCR beta cDNA.

This specimen was CD4+ T cells sorted from PBMCs, taken 11 to 12 days after vaccination. The receptor source for this set is a man aged 45-60 years who received an inactivated influenza vaccine.

This clonotype was seen a few times. This sequence joins TRBV12-3 or TRBV12-4 and TRBJ2-2; a possible D gene is TRBD2 (5 bases). The V and J ends lost 2 bases and 4 bases respectively, with 8 bases between them. The CDR3 spans 14 residues. CDR3 loop: CASSLLAPTGELFF. CDR3 nucleotides: TGTGCCAGCAGTTTACTAGCCCCCACCGGGGAGCTGTTTTTT.

This clonotype was detected only a few times. V and J are TRBV12-3 or TRBV12-4 and TRBJ2-1; 7 nucleotides match TRBD2. The CDR3 consists of 17 residues. Losses at the gene ends were 6 bases for V and 3 bases for J; bases not matched to a gene: 14. This chain's CDR3 is CASRSGWEGSSYNEQFF. The CDR3 DNA is TGTGCCAGCAGATCAGGGTGGGAGGGATCGAGCTACAATGAGCAGTTCTTC.

This clonotype was counted between two and nine times. V usage is TRBV18 and J usage is TRBJ2-7, with TRBD2 matching over 9 bases. The CDR3 sequence is 16 residues long. With V trimmed by 1 base and J by 1 base, 5 bases remained unmatched. CDR1 is KGHSH and CDR2 is LQKENI in the germline V gene. CDR3 residues: CASSPLPSGTSYEQYF. In DNA form, the CDR3 reads TGTGCCAGCTCACCACTACCTAGCGGGACTTCCTACGAGCAGTACTTC.

This clonotype was seen a handful of times. The V and J genes are TRBV20-1 and TRBJ2-3; 9 bases are a match to TRBD2. CDR1 is DFQATT and CDR2 is SNEGSKA in the germline V gene (reference sequence). The CDR3 has 14 amino acids. V shed 8 bases and J 2 bases; nucleotides not matched to a gene: 8. CDR3 amino acids: CSLAGAPFTDTQYF. The CDR3 DNA reads as TGCAGTTTAGCGGGGGCCCCCTTCACAGATACGCAGTATTTT.

This clonotype has just a few counts. This chain joins TRBV5-1 and TRBJ2-2, with 7 bases that match TRBD1. V lost 3 bases and J lost 1; bases outside the gene matches: 3. The CDR3 contains 15 residues. CDR1 and CDR2 from the germline V gene are SGHRS and YFSETQ. The CDR3 region has the DNA TGCGCCAGCAGCTGGGGACAGCGGAACACCGGGGAGCTGTTTTTT. As protein: CASSWGQRNTGELFF. The variable domain in full, completed from reference TRBV5-1 and TRBJ2-2, reads KAGVTQTPRYLIKTRGQQVTLSCSPISGHRSVSWYQQTPGQGLQFLFEYFSETQRNKGNFPGRFSGRQFSNSRSEMNVSTLELGDSALYLCASSWGQRNTGELFFGEGSRLTVL.

This clonotype was detected many times. The genes are TRBV20-1 and TRBJ2-3; D gene unclear. Trimming removed 5 bases at V and 3 bases at J, with 9 bases between. Germline V gives CDR1 DFQATT, CDR2 SNEGSKA (reference sequence). This CDR3 is 12 amino acids long. DNA for the CDR3: TGCAGTGCTGAAGCGAGAACAGATACGCAGTATTTT. This gives the protein CSAEARTDTQYF.

V gene TRBV10-3 combines with J gene TRBJ2-2; 9 bases align to TRBD2. This CDR3 comprises 16 residues. V was pared by 5 bases and J by 5 bases, with 9 bases of the junction left unmatched. The germline V gene has CDR1 ENHRY and CDR2 SYGVKD. In DNA form, the CDR3 reads TGTGCCATCAGTCCGCGGGGGGGCCAGGAGACCGGGGAGCTGTTTTTT. Protein product: CAISPRGGQETGELFF.

This clonotype was observed a handful of times. The V and J genes are TRBV7-2 and TRBJ1-4; no clear D gene. Germline V gives CDR1 SGHTA, CDR2 FQGNSA. The V and J ends lost 3 bases and 5 bases respectively, with 10 bases between them. This CDR3 is built from 14 residues. The CDR3 region has the DNA TGTGCCAGCAGCTTTAGGAGCAGAAATGAAAAACTGTTTTTT. Its translation: CASSFRSRNEKLFF.

This clonotype came up a few times. This chain links TRBV3-1 with TRBJ2-7, with 9 nucleotides matching TRBD1. With V trimmed by 4 bases and J by 2 bases, 9 bases remained unmatched. The CDR3 runs to 16 residues. CDR1 LGHDT and CDR2 YNNKEL come from the germline V gene (reference sequence). In nucleotides, the CDR3 is TGTGCCAGCAGCCCTGCCCGGGACAGGGTGCCCTACGAGCAGTACTTC. As protein: CASSPARDRVPYEQYF.